This TCR beta chain is from a study of cytomegalovirus exposure and HLA in healthy donors. Healthy bone marrow donors supplied every sample. 60 Vbeta and 13 Jbeta primers were used in PCR. Assay used: immunoSEQ multiplex PCR; TCRdb lists only in-frame clones, some missing. The sample records approximately 100,000 clones, 65% to 80% being singletons. Turning to this clone: Antigen unknown.

Study findings and constraints: Some segments of the V type, notably TRBV6-2 and TRBV6-3, were excluded as indistinguishable. Within an earlier analysis, most TCR beta V segments proved productive either about 90% or about 30% of the time.

This CDR3 is 15 amino acids long. The ends lost 10 bases at V and 4 bases at J; junction bases unmatched: 10. CDR1 is LNHDA and CDR2 is SQIVND in the germline V gene (reference sequence). The V and J genes are TRBV19 and TRBJ2-1; 10 nucleotides match TRBD2. The receptor comes from a woman in her thirties or forties in good health and CMV-seronegative. The sequenced sample was PBMCs. The DNA for the CDR3 is TGTGCCACCCGGAACTTAGCGGGGGGTTACAATGAGCAGTTCTTC. It yields the protein CATRNLAGGYNEQFF.